This TCR beta chain was documented in a study of spatial heterogeneity in lung cancer. Study outcomes and limitations: Of tumor T cells, an estimated coverage of approximately 7.2% was reached for alpha chains and approximately 12% for beta chains. Counts that tracked tumor mutation counts were those of expanded intratumoral alpha and beta TCRs.

Many counts were recorded for this clonotype. Its specificity is unknown. Time point denoted: sample taken at primary tumor resection. The donors, around 71 patients with untreated early-stage non-small cell lung cancer, provided the samples. The authors sequenced whole RNA from tumor, nontumor lung or frozen PBMC without sorting. Each CDR3 protein gets one entry after TCRdb re-called the 5' RACE reads with MiXCR. The sample has about 13,000 distinct CDR3 sequences, roughly 5.4% seen once. Germline CDR1 is MDHEN and CDR2 is SYDVKM. The CDR3 contains 13 residues. V shed 8 bases and J 7 bases; nucleotides not matched to a gene: 5.

The TCR was taken from a female donor with early-stage non-small cell lung cancer. The material was lung tumor tissue, obtained at surgery. The chain combines TRBV28 with TRBJ1-5; 10 bases align to TRBD1. The CDR3 DNA reads TGTGCCAGCCGGGACAGGGGTATCCAGCCCCAGCATTTT. Its protein is CASRDRGIQPQHF.